This T cell receptor beta chain was recorded in a study of Ad26.COV2.S vaccination and SARS-CoV-2 variants. For the study at large: Enrolled in COV1001, the donor was in the Ad26.COV2.S trial arm, which received the vaccine.

General study points: Analyses of TCR breadth and depth may have underestimated total T cell responses.

The treatment was: roughly 19 received Ad26.COV2.S at low or high dose, single or two shots; 5 received placebo; per-sample allocation not given. Each sample was drawn 63 days after the first injection (of vaccine or placebo). Repertoires were generated with immunoSEQ multiplex PCR, while TCRdb's copy carries only in-frame clones and drops some. The sample has roughly 240,000 clones, 85% to 90% seen once. With regard to this clone: Its antigen remains unidentified.

Germline values: CDR1 LNHDA, CDR2 SQIVND (reference sequence). The CDR3 is 16 amino acids. Unmatched junction bases numbered 9, after V lost 6 bases and J lost 3 bases. This receptor was obtained from a person between 18 and 60 years old who received the Ad26.COV2.S COVID-19 vaccine or a placebo. The gene calls are TRBV19 and TRBJ1-5; 9 nucleotides line up with TRBD1. The sequenced sample was peripheral blood, obtained in a trial of Ad26.COV2.S vaccine versus placebo. CDR3 in DNA: TGTGCCAGTAGAACCGGGACAGGGACTTCCAATCAGCCCCAGCATTTT. Translated, it gives CASRTGTGTSNQPQHF.